The clone carrying this T cell receptor beta chain showed up just once. Its antigen is currently unknown. An end of the junction does not agree with germline; a read error may underlie this. The data were taken from a study of glioma-infiltrating T cells. Study summary: WHO grade II oligodendrogliomas or astrocytomas, plus non-recurrent WHO grade IV glioblastomas, were sampled. Sequencing aimed for roughly 4.5- to 11-fold coverage of roughly one million peripheral T cells. Whole-study findings and limits: A blood CDR3 motif signature was depleted in highly divergent patients.

TCR alpha and beta CDR3 regions were amplified from RNA using iRepertoire nested multiplex PCR. For one-step reverse transcription and amplification, about 90-400 ng of tissue mRNA or PBMC total RNA was used. TCRdb called the multiplex PCR reads again in MiXCR, with one record for every CDR3 protein. The sample yields about 400,000 distinct CDR3 sequences, 41% seen once. The CDR3 runs 12 residues. The germline V gene has CDR1 SQVTM and CDR2 ANQGSEA. The chain couples TRBV29-1 to TRBJ1-1; D is unresolved. The sequenced sample was glioma tissue, nonneoplastic brain tissue, or PBMCs (not recorded which). This TCR was sampled from a human donor with low-grade glioma or glioblastoma, undergoing nonglioma brain surgery, or in good health (not recorded which). CDR3 DNA sequence: TGCAGCGCTGAAACGGACGGGACTGAAGCTTTCTTT. It specifies CSAETDGTEAFF.